This TCR beta chain was captured by sequencing in a study of cytomegalovirus exposure and HLA in healthy donors. Points on this clone: Its antigen is currently unknown. One end of the junction does not line up with germline, which may come from a read error.

Per germline, CDR1 MNHEY and CDR2 SVGAGI. The length of the CDR3 is 15 residues. Notes on the study in general: The study labeled more than 150 TCR beta chains cytomegalovirus-associated. Later analysis associated a missense DCLRE1C variant with TCR beta V- and J-gene trimming. Indistinguishable V segments, including TRBV6-2 and TRBV6-3, were excluded.

The PCR made use of 60 Vbeta and 13 Jbeta primers. TCRdb keeps only in-frame clones here, not all; method: immunoSEQ multiplex PCR. This sample has 210,000 or so clones; around 79% occur once, and the top ten carry around 1.8%. As for the donors, each was a healthy bone marrow donor. The specimen sequenced was PBMCs. This TCR came from a man aged 18 to 30 in good health and CMV-seronegative. The V gene is TRBV6-5, the J gene TRBJ2-1, with a weak D call TRBD2 (5 bases). The CDR3 here is CASTGSDSLHNEQFF. In nucleotides, the CDR3 is TGTGCTAGCACGGGGTCGGACTCTCTGCACAATGAGCAGTTCTTC.